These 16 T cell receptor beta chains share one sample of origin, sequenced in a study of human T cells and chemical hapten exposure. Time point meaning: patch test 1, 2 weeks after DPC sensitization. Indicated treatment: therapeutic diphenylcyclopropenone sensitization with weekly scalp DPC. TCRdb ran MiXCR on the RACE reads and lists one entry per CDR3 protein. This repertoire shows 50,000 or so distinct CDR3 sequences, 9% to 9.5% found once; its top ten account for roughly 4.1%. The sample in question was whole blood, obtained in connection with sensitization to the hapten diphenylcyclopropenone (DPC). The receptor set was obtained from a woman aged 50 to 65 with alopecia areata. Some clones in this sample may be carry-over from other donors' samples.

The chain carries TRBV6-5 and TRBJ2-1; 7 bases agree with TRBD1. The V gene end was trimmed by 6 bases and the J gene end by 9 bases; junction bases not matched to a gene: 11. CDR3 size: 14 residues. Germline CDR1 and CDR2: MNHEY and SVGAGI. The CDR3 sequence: CASRRQGSMGEQFF. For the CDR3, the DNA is TGTGCCAGCAGGAGACAGGGATCGATGGGTGAGCAGTTCTTC.

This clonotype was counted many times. The CDR3 bases are TGTGCCAGCAGCTTGGTAGCAGGGAACACTGAAGCTTTCTTT. Translated, it gives CASSLVAGNTEAFF. This rearrangement joins TRBV5-5 to TRBJ1-1, with D unclear. This CDR3 has 14 amino acids. CDR1 and CDR2 from the germline V gene are SGHKS and YYEKEE (reference sequence). V dropped 0 bases and J dropped 1 base, with 7 bases sitting between them.

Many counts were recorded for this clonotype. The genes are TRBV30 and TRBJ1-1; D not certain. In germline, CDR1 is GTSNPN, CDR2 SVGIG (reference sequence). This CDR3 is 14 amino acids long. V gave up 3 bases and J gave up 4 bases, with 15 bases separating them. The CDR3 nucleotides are TGTGCCTGGAGCTTCCCGGCCGGCACCACTGAAGCTTTCTTT. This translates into CAWSFPAGTTEAFF.

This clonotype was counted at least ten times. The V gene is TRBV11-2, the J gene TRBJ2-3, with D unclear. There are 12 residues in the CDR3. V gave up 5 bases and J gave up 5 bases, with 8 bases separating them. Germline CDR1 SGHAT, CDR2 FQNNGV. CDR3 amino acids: CASSRVVDTQYF. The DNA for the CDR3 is TGTGCCAGCAGCCGGGTCGTAGATACGCAGTATTTT.

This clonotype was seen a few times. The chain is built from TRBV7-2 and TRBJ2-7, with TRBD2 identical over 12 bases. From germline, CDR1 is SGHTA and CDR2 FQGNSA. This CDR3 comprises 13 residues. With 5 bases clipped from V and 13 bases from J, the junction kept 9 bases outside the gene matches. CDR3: CASSPGLAGTLYF. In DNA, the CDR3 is TGTGCCAGCAGCCCCGGACTAGCGGGGACCTTATACTTC. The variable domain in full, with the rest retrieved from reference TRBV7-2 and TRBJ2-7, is GAGVSQSPSNKVTEKGKDVELRCDPISGHTALYWYRQSLGQGLEFLIYFQGNSAPDKSGLPSDRFSAERTGGSVSTLTIQRTQQEDSAVYLCASSPGLAGTLYFGPGTRLTVT.

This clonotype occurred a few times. Written as DNA, the CDR3 is TGTGCCATCAGTGGGCATGGGCCCCAAGAGACCCAGTACTTC. Residues: CAISGHGPQETQYF. This chain connects TRBV10-3 to TRBJ2-5, with D hard to call. The ends were cut back, 4 bases at V and 1 base at J, with 10 bases in the middle. Germline V gene lookup returns CDR1 ENHRY and CDR2 SYGVKD. This CDR3 contains 14 residues.

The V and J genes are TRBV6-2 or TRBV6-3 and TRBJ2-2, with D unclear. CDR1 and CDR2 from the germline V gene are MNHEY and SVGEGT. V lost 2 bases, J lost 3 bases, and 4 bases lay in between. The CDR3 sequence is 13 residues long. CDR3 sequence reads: CASSYRDTGELFF. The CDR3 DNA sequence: TGTGCCAGCAGTTACAGGGACACCGGGGAGCTGTTTTTT.

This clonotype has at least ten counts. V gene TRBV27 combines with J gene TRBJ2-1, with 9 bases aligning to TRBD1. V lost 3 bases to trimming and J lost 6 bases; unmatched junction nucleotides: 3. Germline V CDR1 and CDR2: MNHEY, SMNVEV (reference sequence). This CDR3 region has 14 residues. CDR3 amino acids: CASSFSDRGNEQFF. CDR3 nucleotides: TGTGCCAGCAGTTTCTCGGACAGGGGCAATGAGCAGTTCTTC.

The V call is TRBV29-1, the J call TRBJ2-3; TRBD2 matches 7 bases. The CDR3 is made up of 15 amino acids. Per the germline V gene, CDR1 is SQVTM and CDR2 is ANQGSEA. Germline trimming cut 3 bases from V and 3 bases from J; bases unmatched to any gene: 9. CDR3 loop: CSVEGGRELTDTQYF. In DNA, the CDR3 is TGCAGCGTTGAGGGAGGGCGGGAGTTAACAGATACGCAGTATTTT.

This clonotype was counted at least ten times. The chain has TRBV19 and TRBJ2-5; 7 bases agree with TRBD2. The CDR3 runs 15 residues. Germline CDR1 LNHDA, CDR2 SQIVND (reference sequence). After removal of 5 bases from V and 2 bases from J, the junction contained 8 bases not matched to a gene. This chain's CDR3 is CASSPRGMGQETQYF. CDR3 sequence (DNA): TGTGCCAGTAGTCCGCGGGGGATGGGGCAAGAGACCCAGTACTTC.

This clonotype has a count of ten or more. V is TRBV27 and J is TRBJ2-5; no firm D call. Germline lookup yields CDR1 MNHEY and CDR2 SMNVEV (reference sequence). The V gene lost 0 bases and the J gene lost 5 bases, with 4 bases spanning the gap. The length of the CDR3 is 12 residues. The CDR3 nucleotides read TGTGCCAGCAGTTTATCGGGGGAGACCCAGTACTTC. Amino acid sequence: CASSLSGETQYF.

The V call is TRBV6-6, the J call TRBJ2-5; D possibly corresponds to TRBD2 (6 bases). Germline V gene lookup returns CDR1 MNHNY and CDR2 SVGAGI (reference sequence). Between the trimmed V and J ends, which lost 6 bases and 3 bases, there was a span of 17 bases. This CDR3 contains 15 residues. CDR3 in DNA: TGTGCCAGCAGAAACGGAGGGACTTCCAAAGAGACCCAGTACTTC. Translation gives CASRNGGTSKETQYF.

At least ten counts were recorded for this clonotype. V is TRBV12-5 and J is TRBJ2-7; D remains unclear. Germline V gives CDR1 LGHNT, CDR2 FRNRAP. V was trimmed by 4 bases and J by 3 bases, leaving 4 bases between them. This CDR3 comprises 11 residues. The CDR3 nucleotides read TGTGCTAGTGGTTCCGACTACGAGCAGTACTTC. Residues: CASGSDYEQYF.

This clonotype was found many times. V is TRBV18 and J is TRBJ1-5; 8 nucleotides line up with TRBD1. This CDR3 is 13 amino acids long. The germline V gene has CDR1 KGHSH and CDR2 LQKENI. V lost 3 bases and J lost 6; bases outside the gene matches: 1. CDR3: CASSPGTGQPQHF. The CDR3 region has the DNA TGTGCCAGCTCACCCGGGACAGGTCAGCCCCAGCATTTT.

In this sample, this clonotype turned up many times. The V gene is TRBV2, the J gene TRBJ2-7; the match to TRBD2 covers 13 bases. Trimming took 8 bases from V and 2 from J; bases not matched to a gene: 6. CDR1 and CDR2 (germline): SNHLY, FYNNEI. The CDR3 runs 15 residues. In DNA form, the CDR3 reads TGTGCCAGCTACCCTGGACTAGCGGGGGCCTACGAGCAGTACTTC. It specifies CASYPGLAGAYEQYF.

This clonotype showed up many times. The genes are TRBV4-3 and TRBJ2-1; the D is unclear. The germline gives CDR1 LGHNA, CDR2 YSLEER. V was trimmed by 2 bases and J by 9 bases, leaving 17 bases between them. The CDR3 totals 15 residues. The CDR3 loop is CASSQLSARSGEQFF. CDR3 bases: TGCGCCAGCAGCCAACTTTCGGCCCGTTCGGGTGAGCAGTTCTTC.